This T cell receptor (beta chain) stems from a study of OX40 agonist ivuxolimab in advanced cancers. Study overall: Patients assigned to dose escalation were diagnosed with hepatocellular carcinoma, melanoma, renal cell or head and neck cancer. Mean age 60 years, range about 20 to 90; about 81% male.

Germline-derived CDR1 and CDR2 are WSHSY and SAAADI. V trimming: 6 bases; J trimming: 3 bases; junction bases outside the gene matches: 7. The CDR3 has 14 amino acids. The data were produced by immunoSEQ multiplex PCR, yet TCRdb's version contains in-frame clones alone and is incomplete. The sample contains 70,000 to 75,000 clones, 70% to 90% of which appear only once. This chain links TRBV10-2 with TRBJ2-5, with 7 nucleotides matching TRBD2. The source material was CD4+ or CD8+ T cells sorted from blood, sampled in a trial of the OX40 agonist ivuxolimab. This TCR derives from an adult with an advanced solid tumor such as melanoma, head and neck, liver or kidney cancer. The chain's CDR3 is CASSASGVKETQYF. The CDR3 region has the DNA TGCGCCAGCAGCGCTAGCGGAGTGAAAGAGACCCAGTACTTC.